This entry is about one TCR beta chain. The authors ran the assay at deep level. Genomic DNA (from each subset) was split evenly across several immunoSEQ plates. The repertoire was sequenced with immunoSEQ multiplex PCR; TCRdb's copy has only in-frame clones and lacks some. This table has around 940,000 clones, less than 85% appearing once. The germline V and J ends were trimmed by 0 bases and 4 bases, with 9 bases remaining between them. The CDR3 has 14 amino acids. Germline CDR1 is SGHVS and CDR2 is FQNEAQ. The sample comes from a study of shared clonotypes between healthy human individuals. Input material: memory CD4+ T cells sorted from blood. Subset of the sample: CD45RA-negative fraction. This clonotype was sampled from a man between 18 and 29 years old in good health. V is TRBV7-8 and J is TRBJ1-2; maybe TRBD1 (5 bases). Written as DNA, the CDR3 is TGTGCCAGCAGCTTAGCGACCACAGGCTATGGCTACACCTTC. Residues: CASSLATTGYGYTF. Full variable domain (missing parts from reference TRBV7-8 and TRBJ1-2): GAGVSQSPRYKVAKRGQDVALRCDPISGHVSLFWYQQALGQGPEFLTYFQNEAQLDKSGLPSDRFFAERPEGSVSTLKIQRTQQEDSAVYLCASSLATTGYGYTFGSGTRLTVV.